This TCR beta chain was captured in a study of T cells in Graves' hyperthyroidism and ophthalmopathy. This clonotype was detected many times. Pregnant or lactating patients were excluded, as were those with uncontrolled infection or other autoimmune disease. Clinical symptoms, serum thyroxine and TRAb, thyroid ultrasound and orbital computed tomography were used for the diagnoses. V was trimmed by 4 bases and J by 7 bases, leaving 16 bases between them. The CDR3 extends over 14 amino acids. CDR1 is MGHRA, CDR2 YSYEKL, per germline. TCR beta CDR3 regions were amplified from RNA. Primed by the HTBI set, a first-round RT-PCR was run on the TCR CDR3. TCRdb re-called the multiplex PCR reads with MiXCR, one entry per CDR3 protein. Of more than 150,000 distinct CDR3 sequences in the sample, about 17% were seen once.

Material: blood. The sequence derives from a woman between 50 and 59 years old with Graves' hyperthyroidism. The J gene is TRBJ1-2, the V gene TRBV4-1; D is perhaps TRBD1 (6 bases). CDR3 in DNA: TGCGCCAGCAGCCTAAGAGTGGGGGGGCTTGGCTACACCTTC. Protein product: CASSLRVGGLGYTF.